Listed below are T cell receptor beta chains from one sample, sequenced in a study of shared clonotypes between healthy human individuals. Assay used: immunoSEQ multiplex PCR; TCRdb lists only in-frame clones, some missing. The sample shows about 600,000 clones, approximately 97% of them seen only once. Sequencing input: naive CD4+ T cells sorted from blood. The receptor source for this set is a woman aged 25 to 45 in good health. The CDR3 runs from the conserved cysteine through the conserved F or W. The order of the fields is CDR3 protein, CDR3 DNA, D gene, V gene, J gene, clone size. A D gene is named only where the DNA matches it firmly. Not every row has a clone size; where given, it reads once, few, many or a size class.

CDR3: CASSGPSNEKLFF; DNA: TGTGCCAGCAGTGGGCCCTCTAATGAAAAACTGTTTTTT; D: -; V: TRBV27; J: TRBJ1-4; size: -
CDR3: CSAATGATEAFF; DNA: TGCAGCGCTGCTACAGGGGCCACTGAAGCTTTCTTT; D: TRBD1; V: TRBV29-1; J: TRBJ1-1; size: once
CDR3: CATSRDLGGLNSNQPQHF; DNA: TGTGCCACCAGCAGAGATCTAGGGGGCCTAAATAGCAATCAGCCCCAGCATTTT; D: TRBD1; V: TRBV15; J: TRBJ1-5; size: once
CDR3: CASSPPTGGLLYEQYF; DNA: TGTGCCAGCTCACCACCTACGGGGGGACTCCTCTACGAGCAGTACTTC; D: TRBD2; V: TRBV18; J: TRBJ2-7; size: once
CDR3: CASSVTAEPTGELFF; DNA: TGTGCCAGCAGTGTTACAGCTGAACCTACCGGGGAGCTGTTTTTT; D: -; V: TRBV2; J: TRBJ2-2; size: -
CDR3: CAISDSGRTSYEQYF; DNA: TGTGCCATCAGTGACAGCGGGAGGACCTCCTACGAGCAGTACTTC; D: TRBD2; V: TRBV10-3; J: TRBJ2-7; size: -
CDR3: CASSLGQHTDTQYF; DNA: TGCGCCAGCAGCTTGGGTCAGCACACAGATACGCAGTATTTT; D: -; V: TRBV5-1; J: TRBJ2-3; size: -
CDR3: CSVRRLLTNEQFF; DNA: TGCAGCGTTCGAAGACTCCTTACAAATGAGCAGTTCTTC; D: -; V: TRBV29-1; J: TRBJ2-1; size: -
CDR3: CASSFTNTDTQYF; DNA: TGTGCCAGCAGCTTTACGAACACAGATACGCAGTATTTT; D: -; V: TRBV7-2; J: TRBJ2-3; size: -
CDR3: CASSWTPQGSSYNEQFF; DNA: TGCGCCAGCAGCTGGACACCGCAAGGGAGCTCCTACAATGAGCAGTTCTTC; D: -; V: TRBV5-1; J: TRBJ2-1; size: -
CDR3: CASSRGGREGRGEQYF; DNA: TGTGCCAGCAGTAGGGGTGGACGGGAGGGCCGGGGCGAGCAGTACTTC; D: TRBD2; V: TRBV28; J: TRBJ2-7; size: -
CDR3: CASSPGTGAKNYNEQFF; DNA: TGTGCCAGCAGCCCCGGGACAGGGGCTAAAAATTACAATGAGCAGTTCTTC; D: TRBD1; V: TRBV28; J: TRBJ2-1; size: once
CDR3: CASLTERNTIYF; DNA: TGTGCCTCGCTGACAGAACGAAACACCATATATTTT; D: -; V: TRBV30; J: TRBJ1-3; size: -
CDR3: CASSPFRDRTYEQYF; DNA: TGTGCCAGCTCACCATTTAGGGACAGAACCTACGAGCAGTACTTC; D: TRBD1; V: TRBV18; J: TRBJ2-7; size: -
CDR3: CASSESQGLDRPNYGYTF; DNA: TGCGCCAGCAGTGAGTCGCAGGGGTTGGACAGGCCCAACTATGGCTACACCTTC; D: TRBD1; V: TRBV10-2; J: TRBJ1-2; size: -
CDR3: CASSQSDMQGLSSPLHF; DNA: TGCGCCAGCAGCCAATCTGATATGCAGGGTTTAAGTTCACCCCTCCACTTT; D: -; V: TRBV4-1; J: TRBJ1-6; size: -
CDR3: CASSDFRVGGYTF; DNA: TGTGCCAGCAGTGATTTCCGGGTTGGCGGCTACACCTTC; D: -; V: TRBV25-1; J: TRBJ1-2; size: once
CDR3: CASGSAGRTGELFF; DNA: TGTGCCAGCGGTTCAGCGGGGAGGACCGGGGAGCTGTTTTTT; D: TRBD2; V: TRBV6-5; J: TRBJ2-2; size: -
CDR3: CASSFRLAGGLTYNEQFF; DNA: TGTGCCAGCAGCTTTCGCCTAGCGGGAGGCCTAACCTACAATGAGCAGTTCTTC; D: TRBD2; V: TRBV7-2; J: TRBJ2-1; size: -
CDR3: CASPPDFYSNQPQHF; DNA: TGCGCCAGCCCTCCGGACTTTTATAGCAATCAGCCCCAGCATTTT; D: -; V: TRBV5-1; J: TRBJ1-5; size: once
CDR3: CASSARTGPGEQFF; DNA: TGCGCCAGCAGCGCTCGGACAGGTCCGGGTGAGCAGTTCTTC; D: TRBD1; V: TRBV5-1; J: TRBJ2-1; size: -
CDR3: CATSSEQTGLGETQYF; DNA: TGTGCCACCAGCAGTGAACAGACAGGGCTTGGAGAGACCCAGTACTTC; D: TRBD1; V: TRBV15; J: TRBJ2-5; size: -
CDR3: CASSGDRASSEAFF; DNA: TGTGCCAGCAGTGGGGACAGGGCATCCTCTGAAGCTTTCTTT; D: TRBD1; V: TRBV6-6; J: TRBJ1-1; size: once
CDR3: CASRSGTSTSSYNEQFF; DNA: TGTGCCAGCAGGTCAGGGACTAGCACCAGCTCCTACAATGAGCAGTTCTTC; D: TRBD2; V: TRBV7-9; J: TRBJ2-1; size: -
CDR3: CASRMWDRGLETQYF; DNA: TGTGCCAGCAGGATGTGGGACAGGGGGTTAGAGACCCAGTACTTC; D: TRBD1; V: TRBV27; J: TRBJ2-5; size: -
CDR3: CASSLGQGNYGYTF; DNA: TGTGCCAGCAGCCTCGGACAGGGGAACTATGGCTACACCTTC; D: TRBD1; V: TRBV7-9; J: TRBJ1-2; size: -
CDR3: CASSTPVAQHF; DNA: TGTGCCAGTAGTACACCAGTTGCCCAGCATTTT; D: -; V: TRBV19; J: TRBJ1-5; size: -
CDR3: CASSPTGLCGIYNEQFF; DNA: TGTGCCAGCAGTCCCACAGGGCTTTGCGGTATTTACAATGAGCAGTTCTTC; D: -; V: TRBV28; J: TRBJ2-1; size: -
CDR3: CASNPGLANTGELFF; DNA: TGTGCCAGCAACCCGGGACTAGCAAACACCGGGGAGCTGTTTTTT; D: TRBD2; V: TRBV6-1; J: TRBJ2-2; size: -
CDR3: CASSARLAGAYEQYF; DNA: TGTGCCAGCAGCGCCAGACTAGCGGGAGCCTACGAGCAGTACTTC; D: TRBD2; V: TRBV28; J: TRBJ2-7; size: -
CDR3: CAIRTSGRGYEQFF; DNA: TGTGCCATCAGGACTAGCGGGAGGGGCTATGAGCAGTTCTTC; D: TRBD2; V: TRBV10-3; J: TRBJ2-1; size: -
CDR3: CASSPSRGETQYF; DNA: TGTGCCAGCAGTCCCTCCAGAGGGGAGACCCAGTACTTC; D: -; V: TRBV28; J: TRBJ2-5; size: -
CDR3: CASSEGGTSGTYEQYF; DNA: TGTGCCAGCAGTGAAGGAGGGACTAGCGGAACCTACGAGCAGTACTTC; D: TRBD2; V: TRBV25-1; J: TRBJ2-7; size: -
CDR3: CASSLVGLAGVHHEQFF; DNA: TGTGCCAGCAGCTTAGTCGGACTAGCGGGAGTCCACCATGAGCAGTTCTTC; D: TRBD2; V: TRBV11-2; J: TRBJ2-1; size: -
CDR3: CASSPASGNNNEQFF; DNA: TGCGCCAGCAGCCCCGCTAGCGGGAACAACAATGAGCAGTTCTTC; D: TRBD2; V: TRBV5-1; J: TRBJ2-1; size: -
CDR3: CASSLAGASSYEQYF; DNA: TGTGCCAGCAGCTTGGCAGGGGCCAGCTCCTACGAGCAGTACTTC; D: -; V: TRBV5-5; J: TRBJ2-7; size: -
CDR3: CASSSKTYEQYF; DNA: TGCGCCAGCAGTTCCAAGACCTACGAGCAGTACTTC; D: -; V: TRBV10-2; J: TRBJ2-7; size: -
CDR3: CASSYSGGTDTQYF; DNA: TGTGCCAGCAGTTATTCAGGGGGCACAGATACGCAGTATTTT; D: -; V: TRBV6-6; J: TRBJ2-3; size: -
CDR3: CASSSPGLGADTQYF; DNA: TGTGCCAGCAGCTCACCGGGACTAGGGGCAGATACGCAGTATTTT; D: TRBD2; V: TRBV9; J: TRBJ2-3; size: -
CDR3: CASRKRGGYTF; DNA: TGTGCCAGCAGAAAAAGAGGCGGCTACACCTTC; D: -; V: TRBV6-5; J: TRBJ1-2; size: -
CDR3: CSLLAPSTEAFF; DNA: TGCAGCTTACTAGCCCCGTCCACTGAAGCTTTCTTT; D: -; V: TRBV29-1; J: TRBJ1-1; size: -
CDR3: CASSVATGAWRAGRECQYF; DNA: TGTGCCAGCAGCGTAGCTACAGGAGCGTGGAGGGCCGGGAGGGAGTGCCAGTACTTC; D: TRBD2; V: TRBV9; J: TRBJ2-5; size: -
CDR3: CASSIGEDRVDYGYTF; DNA: TGTGCCAGTAGTATCGGGGAGGACAGGGTTGACTATGGCTACACCTTC; D: TRBD1; V: TRBV19; J: TRBJ1-2; size: -
CDR3: CSVLRGHSYNEQFF; DNA: TGCAGCGTCCTCAGGGGGCACTCCTACAATGAGCAGTTCTTC; D: TRBD1; V: TRBV29-1; J: TRBJ2-1; size: once